This T cell receptor beta chain came from a study of identical twins. TCRdb processed the 5' RACE reads anew with MiXCR; each CDR3 protein has one entry. This sample has nearly 650,000 distinct CDR3 sequences, with less than 9% found just once. Findings and caveats of the study: Cord blood beta clonotypes that were abundant carried fewer insertions, and memory repertoires showed no such trend. Twins' surplus sharing was weaker for beta out-of-frame sequences.

CDR1 and CDR2 (germline): SGHDT, YYEEEE. V was clipped by 0 bases and J by 3 bases; unmatched bases: 2. This CDR3 is 16 amino acids long. Every donor was a healthy Caucasian. This clonotype was found many times. Its cognate antigen is unknown. These same data were also listed under a study on yellow fever vaccine responses in identical twins. This second study notes: Twins' vaccine T cell response reportedly gave the appearance of partial convergence and partial personalization.

The sequence was collected from a woman under 30 in good health. Sequenced: PBMCs. The chain links TRBV5-6 to TRBJ2-1; TRBD2 agrees at 11 bases. CDR3: CASSLGTSGHYNEQFF. CDR3 nucleotide sequence: TGTGCCAGCAGCTTGGGGACTAGCGGGCACTACAATGAGCAGTTCTTC.